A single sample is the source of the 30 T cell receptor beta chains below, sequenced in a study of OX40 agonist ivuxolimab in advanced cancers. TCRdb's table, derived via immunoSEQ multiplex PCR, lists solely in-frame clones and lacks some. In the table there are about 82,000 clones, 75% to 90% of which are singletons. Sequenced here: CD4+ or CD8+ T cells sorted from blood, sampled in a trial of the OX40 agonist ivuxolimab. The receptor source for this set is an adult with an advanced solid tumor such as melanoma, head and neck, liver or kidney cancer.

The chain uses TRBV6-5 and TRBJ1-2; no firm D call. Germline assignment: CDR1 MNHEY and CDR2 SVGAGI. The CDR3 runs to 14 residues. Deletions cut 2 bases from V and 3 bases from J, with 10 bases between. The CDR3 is CASSYGWADYGYTF. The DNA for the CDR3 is TGTGCCAGCAGTTACGGCTGGGCGGACTATGGCTACACCTTC.

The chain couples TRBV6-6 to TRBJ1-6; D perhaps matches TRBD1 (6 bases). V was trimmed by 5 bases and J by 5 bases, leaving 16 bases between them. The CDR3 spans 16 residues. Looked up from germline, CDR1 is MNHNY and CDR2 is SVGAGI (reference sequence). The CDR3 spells CASSTIGTSNNSPLHF. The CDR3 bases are TGTGCCAGCAGTACAATCGGGACATCAAATAATTCACCCCTCCACTTT.

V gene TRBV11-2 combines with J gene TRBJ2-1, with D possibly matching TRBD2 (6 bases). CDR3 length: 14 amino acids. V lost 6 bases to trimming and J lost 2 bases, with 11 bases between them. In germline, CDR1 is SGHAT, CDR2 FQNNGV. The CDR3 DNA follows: TGTGCCAGCAGTTCTGGAGGGACCTACAATGAGCAGTTCTTC. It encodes CASSSGGTYNEQFF.

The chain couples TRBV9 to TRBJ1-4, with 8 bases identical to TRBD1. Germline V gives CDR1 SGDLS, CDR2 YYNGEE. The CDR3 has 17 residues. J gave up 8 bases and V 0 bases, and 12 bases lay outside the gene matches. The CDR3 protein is CASSVGSTGGVGEKLFF. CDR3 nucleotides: TGTGCCAGCAGCGTAGGGAGTACAGGGGGAGTAGGAGAAAAACTGTTTTTT.

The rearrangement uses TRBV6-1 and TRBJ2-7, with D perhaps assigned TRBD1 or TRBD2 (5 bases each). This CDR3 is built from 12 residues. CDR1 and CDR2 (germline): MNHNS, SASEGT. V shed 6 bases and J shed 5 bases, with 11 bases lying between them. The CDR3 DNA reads TGTGCCAGCAGAAGCAGGGACCACGAGCAGTACTTC. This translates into CASRSRDHEQYF.

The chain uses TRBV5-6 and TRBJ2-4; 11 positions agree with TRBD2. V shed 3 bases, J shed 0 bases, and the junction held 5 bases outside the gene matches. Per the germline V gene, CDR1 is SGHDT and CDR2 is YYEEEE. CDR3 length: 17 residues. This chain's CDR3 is CASSSRTSGLAKNIQYF. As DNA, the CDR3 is TGTGCCAGCAGCTCAAGGACTAGCGGGTTAGCCAAAAACATTCAGTACTTC. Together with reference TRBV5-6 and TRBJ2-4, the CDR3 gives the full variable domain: DAGVTQSPTHLIKTRGQQVTLRCSPKSGHDTVSWYQQALGQGPQFIFQYYEEEERQRGNFPDRFSGHQFPNYSSELNVNALLLGDSALYLCASSSRTSGLAKNIQYFGAGTRLSVL.

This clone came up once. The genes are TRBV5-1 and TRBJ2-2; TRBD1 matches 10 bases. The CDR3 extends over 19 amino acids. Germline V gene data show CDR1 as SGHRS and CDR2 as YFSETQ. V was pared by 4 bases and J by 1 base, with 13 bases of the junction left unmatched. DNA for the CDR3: TGCGCCAGCAGCATCCTTGGGACAGGGGTCCCAATGAACACCGGGGAGCTGTTTTTT. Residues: CASSILGTGVPMNTGELFF.

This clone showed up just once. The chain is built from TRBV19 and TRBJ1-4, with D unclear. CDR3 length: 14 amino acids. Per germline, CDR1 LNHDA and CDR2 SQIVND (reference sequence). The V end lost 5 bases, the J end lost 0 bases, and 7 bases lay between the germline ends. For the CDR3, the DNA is TGTGCCAGTAGTCCTTACACAACTAATGAAAAACTGTTTTTT. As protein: CASSPYTTNEKLFF.

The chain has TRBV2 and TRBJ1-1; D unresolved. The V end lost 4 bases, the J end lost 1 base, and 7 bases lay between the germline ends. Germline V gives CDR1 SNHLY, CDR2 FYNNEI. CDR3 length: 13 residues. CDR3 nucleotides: TGTGCCAGCAGTGCGCAGGCGAACACTGAAGCTTTCTTT. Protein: CASSAQANTEAFF.

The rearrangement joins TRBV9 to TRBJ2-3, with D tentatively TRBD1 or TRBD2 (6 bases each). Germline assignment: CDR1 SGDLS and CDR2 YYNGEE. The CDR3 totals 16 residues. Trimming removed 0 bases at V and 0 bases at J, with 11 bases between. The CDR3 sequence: CASSVGLGGSTDTQYF. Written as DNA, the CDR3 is TGTGCCAGCAGCGTAGGGCTGGGGGGCAGCACAGATACGCAGTATTTT. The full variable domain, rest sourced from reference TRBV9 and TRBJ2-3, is DSGVTQTPKHLITATGQRVTLRCSPRSGDLSVYWYQQSLDQGLQFLIQYYNGEERAKGNILERFSAQQFPDLHSELNLSSLELGDSALYFCASSVGLGGSTDTQYFGPGTRLTVL.

CDR3 region: CASSVGSGGANEQFF. The CDR3 DNA is TGTGCCAGCAGCGTAGGTAGCGGGGGGGCGAATGAGCAGTTCTTC. The rearrangement links TRBV9 to TRBJ2-1; 11 bases line up with TRBD2. V was pared by 0 bases and J by 7 bases, with 3 bases of the junction left unmatched. CDR1 and CDR2 (germline): SGDLS, YYNGEE. The CDR3 loop spans 15 amino acids.

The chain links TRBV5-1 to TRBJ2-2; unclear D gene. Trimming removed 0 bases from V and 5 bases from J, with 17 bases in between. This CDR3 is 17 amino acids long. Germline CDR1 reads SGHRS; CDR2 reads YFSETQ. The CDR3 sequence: CASSLEPDIVKTGELFF. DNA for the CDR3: TGCGCCAGCAGCTTGGAACCCGACATCGTGAAGACCGGGGAGCTGTTTTTT.

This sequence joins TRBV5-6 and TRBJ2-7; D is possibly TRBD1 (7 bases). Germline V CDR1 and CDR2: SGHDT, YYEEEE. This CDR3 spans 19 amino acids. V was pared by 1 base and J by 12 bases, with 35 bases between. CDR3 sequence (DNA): TGTGCCAGCAGCTTGTGGGCCGGAGGGGTCGGGACAGCAAAATTACCTCCGTACTTC. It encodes CASSLWAGGVGTAKLPPYF.

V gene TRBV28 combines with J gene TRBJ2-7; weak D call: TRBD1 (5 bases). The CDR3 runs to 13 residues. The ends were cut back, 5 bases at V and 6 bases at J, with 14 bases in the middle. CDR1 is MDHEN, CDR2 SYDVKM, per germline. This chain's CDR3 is CASSAPQGREQYF. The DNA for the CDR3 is TGTGCCAGCAGTGCCCCGCAGGGTCGCGAGCAGTACTTC.

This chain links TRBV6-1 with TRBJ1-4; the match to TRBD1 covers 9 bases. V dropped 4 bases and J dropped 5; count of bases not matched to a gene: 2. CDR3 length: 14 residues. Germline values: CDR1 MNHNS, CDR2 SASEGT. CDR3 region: CASSVGQGNEKLFF. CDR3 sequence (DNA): TGTGCCAGCAGTGTGGGACAGGGAAATGAAAAACTGTTTTTT.

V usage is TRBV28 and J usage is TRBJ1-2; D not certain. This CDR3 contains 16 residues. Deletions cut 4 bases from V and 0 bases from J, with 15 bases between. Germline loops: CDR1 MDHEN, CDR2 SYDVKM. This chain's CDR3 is CASSSSGVLANYGYTF. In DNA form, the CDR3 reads TGTGCCAGCAGTTCCTCAGGCGTATTAGCTAACTATGGCTACACCTTC.

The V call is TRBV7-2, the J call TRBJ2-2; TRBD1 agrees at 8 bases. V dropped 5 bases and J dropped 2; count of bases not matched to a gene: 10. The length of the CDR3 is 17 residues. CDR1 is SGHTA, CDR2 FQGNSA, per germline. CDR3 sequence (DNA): TGTGCCAGCAGCCCCGAGGACAGGGCGGGCAACACCGGGGAGCTGTTTTTT. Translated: CASSPEDRAGNTGELFF.

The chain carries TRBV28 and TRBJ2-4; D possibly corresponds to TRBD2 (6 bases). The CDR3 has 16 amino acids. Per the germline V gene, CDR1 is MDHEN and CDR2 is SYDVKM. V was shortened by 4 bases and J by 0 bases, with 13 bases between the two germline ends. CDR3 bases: TGTGCCAGCAGTTCTTGGACCGGGAGAGCCAAAAACATTCAGTACTTC. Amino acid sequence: CASSSWTGRAKNIQYF.

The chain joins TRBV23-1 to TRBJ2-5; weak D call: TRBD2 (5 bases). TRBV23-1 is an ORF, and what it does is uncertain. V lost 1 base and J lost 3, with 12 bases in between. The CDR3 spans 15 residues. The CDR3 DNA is TGCGCCAGCAGTCAATATCGACTATCCAAAGAGACCCAGTACTTC. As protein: CASSQYRLSKETQYF.

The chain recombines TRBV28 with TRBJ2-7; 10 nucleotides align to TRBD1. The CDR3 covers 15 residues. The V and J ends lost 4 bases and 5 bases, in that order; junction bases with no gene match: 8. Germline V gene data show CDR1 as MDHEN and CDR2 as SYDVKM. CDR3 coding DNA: TGTGCCAGCAGTTCTCCGGGACAGGGGCTCCACGAGCAGTACTTC. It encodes CASSSPGQGLHEQYF.

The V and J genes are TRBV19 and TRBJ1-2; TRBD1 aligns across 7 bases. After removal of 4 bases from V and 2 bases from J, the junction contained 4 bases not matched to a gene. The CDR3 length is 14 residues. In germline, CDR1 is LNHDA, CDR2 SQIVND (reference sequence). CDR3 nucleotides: TGTGCCAGTAGTAGGGTACAGGGGAACTATGGCTACACCTTC. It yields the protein CASSRVQGNYGYTF.

This chain's CDR3 is CASSFQVAQYLGTDTQYF. CDR3 coding DNA: TGTGCCAGCAGCTTTCAAGTGGCCCAATACCTAGGAACAGATACGCAGTATTTT. The chain uses TRBV11-2 and TRBJ2-3; no definite D call. The CDR3 consists of 18 residues. The germline V and J ends were trimmed by 3 bases and 3 bases, with 22 bases remaining between them. Germline-derived CDR1 and CDR2 are SGHAT and FQNNGV.

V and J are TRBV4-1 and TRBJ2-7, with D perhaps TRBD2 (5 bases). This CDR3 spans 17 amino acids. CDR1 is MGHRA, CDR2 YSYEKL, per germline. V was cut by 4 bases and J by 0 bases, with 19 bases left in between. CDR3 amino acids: CASSLSNRDRNSYEQYF. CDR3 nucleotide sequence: TGCGCCAGCAGCCTGTCAAACCGGGATCGAAACTCCTACGAGCAGTACTTC.

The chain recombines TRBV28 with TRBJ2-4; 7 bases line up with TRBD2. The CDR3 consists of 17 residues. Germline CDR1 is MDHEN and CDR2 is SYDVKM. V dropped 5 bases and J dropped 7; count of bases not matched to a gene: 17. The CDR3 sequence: CASSPDSRWKRGNIQYF. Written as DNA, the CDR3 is TGTGCCAGCAGTCCCGATTCGAGATGGAAGCGGGGTAACATTCAGTACTTC.

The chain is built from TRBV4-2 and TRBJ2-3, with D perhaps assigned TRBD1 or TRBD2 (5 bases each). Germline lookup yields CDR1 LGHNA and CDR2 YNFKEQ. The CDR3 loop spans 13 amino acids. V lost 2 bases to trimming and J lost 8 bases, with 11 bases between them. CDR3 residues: CASSQTGLGTQYF. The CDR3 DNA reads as TGTGCCAGCAGCCAAACAGGACTCGGTACGCAGTATTTT.

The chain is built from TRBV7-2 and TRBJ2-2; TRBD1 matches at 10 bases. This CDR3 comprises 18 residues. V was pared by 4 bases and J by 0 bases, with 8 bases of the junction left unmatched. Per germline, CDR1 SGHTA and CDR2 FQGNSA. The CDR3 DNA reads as TGTGCCAGCAGCTACATCCCGACAGGGGGCTCGAACACCGGGGAGCTGTTTTTT. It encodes CASSYIPTGGSNTGELFF. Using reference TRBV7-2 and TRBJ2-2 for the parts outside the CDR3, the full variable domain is GAGVSQSPSNKVTEKGKDVELRCDPISGHTALYWYRQSLGQGLEFLIYFQGNSAPDKSGLPSDRFSAERTGGSVSTLTIQRTQQEDSAVYLCASSYIPTGGSNTGELFFGEGSRLTVL.

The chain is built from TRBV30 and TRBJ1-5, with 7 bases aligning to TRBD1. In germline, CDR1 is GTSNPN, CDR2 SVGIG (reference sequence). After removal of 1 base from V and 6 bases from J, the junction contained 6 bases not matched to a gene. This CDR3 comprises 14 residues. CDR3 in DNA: TGTGCCTGGAGTGAGACAGGGTTTATTCAGCCCCAGCATTTT. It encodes CAWSETGFIQPQHF. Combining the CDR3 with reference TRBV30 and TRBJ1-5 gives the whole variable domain SQTIHQWPATLVQPVGSPLSLECTVEGTSNPNLYWYRQAAGRGLQLLFYSVGIGQISSEVPQNLSASRPQDRQFILSSKKLLLSDSGFYLCAWSETGFIQPQHFGDGTRLSIL.

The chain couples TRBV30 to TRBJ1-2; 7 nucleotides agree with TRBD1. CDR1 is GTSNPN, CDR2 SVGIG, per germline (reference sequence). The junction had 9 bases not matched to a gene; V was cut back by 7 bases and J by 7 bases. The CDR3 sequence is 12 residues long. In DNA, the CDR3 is TGTGCCTCAGCGCCGGGACAGTCTGGCTACACCTTC. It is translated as CASAPGQSGYTF.

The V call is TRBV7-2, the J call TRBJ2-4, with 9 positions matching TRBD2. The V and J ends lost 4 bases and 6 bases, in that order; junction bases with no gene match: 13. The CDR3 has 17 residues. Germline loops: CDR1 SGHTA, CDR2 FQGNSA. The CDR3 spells CASSSHKERGVINIQYF. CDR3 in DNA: TGTGCCAGCAGCTCGCATAAAGAGCGGGGGGTCATAAACATTCAGTACTTC.

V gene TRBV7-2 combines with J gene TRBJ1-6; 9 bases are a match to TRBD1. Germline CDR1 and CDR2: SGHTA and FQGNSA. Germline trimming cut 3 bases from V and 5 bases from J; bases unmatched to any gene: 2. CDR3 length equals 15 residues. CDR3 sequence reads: CASSLGTGNNSPLHF. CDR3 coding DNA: TGTGCCAGCAGCTTGGGGACAGGGAATAATTCACCCCTCCACTTT.